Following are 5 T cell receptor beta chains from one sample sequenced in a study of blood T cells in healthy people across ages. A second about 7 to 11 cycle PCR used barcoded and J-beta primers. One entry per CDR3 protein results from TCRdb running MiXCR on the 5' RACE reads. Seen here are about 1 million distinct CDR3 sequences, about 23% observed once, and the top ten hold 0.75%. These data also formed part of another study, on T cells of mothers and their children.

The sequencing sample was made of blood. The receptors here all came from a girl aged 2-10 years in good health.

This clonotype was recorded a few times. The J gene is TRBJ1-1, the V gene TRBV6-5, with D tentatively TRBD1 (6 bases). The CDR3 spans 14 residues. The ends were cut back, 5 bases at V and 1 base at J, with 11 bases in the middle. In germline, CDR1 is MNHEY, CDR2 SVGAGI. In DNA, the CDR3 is TGTGCCAGCAGTAGATGGACAGCGAACACTGAAGCTTTCTTT. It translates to CASSRWTANTEAFF.

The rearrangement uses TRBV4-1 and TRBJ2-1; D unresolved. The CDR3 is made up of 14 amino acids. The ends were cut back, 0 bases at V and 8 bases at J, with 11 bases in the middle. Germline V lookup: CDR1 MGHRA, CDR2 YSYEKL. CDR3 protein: CASSQEVPVDEQFF. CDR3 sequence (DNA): TGCGCCAGCAGCCAAGAAGTCCCGGTGGATGAGCAGTTCTTC.

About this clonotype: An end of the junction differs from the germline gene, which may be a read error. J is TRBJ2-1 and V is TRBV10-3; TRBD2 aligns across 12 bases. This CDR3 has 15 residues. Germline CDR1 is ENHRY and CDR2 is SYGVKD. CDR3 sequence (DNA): TGTGCCACCAGTGAAGGGACTAGCGGGTACAATGAGCAGTTCTTC. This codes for CATSEGTSGYNEQFF.

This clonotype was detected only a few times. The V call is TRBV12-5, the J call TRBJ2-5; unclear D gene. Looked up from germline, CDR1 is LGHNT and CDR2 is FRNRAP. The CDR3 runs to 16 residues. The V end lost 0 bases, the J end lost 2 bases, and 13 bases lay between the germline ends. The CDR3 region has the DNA TGTGCTAGTGGTTTGGTATACCTGACGGAACAAGAGACCCAGTACTTC. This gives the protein CASGLVYLTEQETQYF.

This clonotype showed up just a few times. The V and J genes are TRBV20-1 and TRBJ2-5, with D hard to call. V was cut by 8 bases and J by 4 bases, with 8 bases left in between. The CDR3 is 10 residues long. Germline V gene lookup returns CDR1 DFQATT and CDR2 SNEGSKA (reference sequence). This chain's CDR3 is CSPLRETQYF. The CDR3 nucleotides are TGCAGTCCCCTGAGAGAGACCCAGTACTTC.